A single sample is the source of the 2 T cell receptor beta chains below, sequenced in a study of cytotoxic CD8 clonotypes in ibrutinib-treated CLL. The assay was immunoSEQ multiplex PCR, and TCRdb's table has in-frame clones only and misses some. Counted here are approximately 120,000 clones, around 84% occurring once; the ten biggest clones make up 2.5% to 3.5%. The sample here was PBMCs, taken after 24 months of ibrutinib treatment. The receptors stem from a human donor with chronic lymphocytic leukemia.

The chain links TRBV15 to TRBJ2-1; D is possibly TRBD2 (5 bases). There are 14 residues in the CDR3. CDR1 is LNHNV, CDR2 YYDKDF, per germline (reference sequence). The germline V and J ends were trimmed by 8 bases and 3 bases, with 14 bases remaining between them. The CDR3 nucleotides read TGTGCCACCGAGCCCGGGGAAAGCTACAATGAGCAGTTCTTC. Protein sequence: CATEPGESYNEQFF.

V usage is TRBV7-9 and J usage is TRBJ2-7; the D is unclear. The CDR3 length is 14 residues. Germline lookup yields CDR1 SEHNR and CDR2 FQNEAQ (reference sequence). V was trimmed by 3 bases and J by 3 bases, leaving 12 bases between them. The CDR3 protein is CASSFFSSIYEQYF. The CDR3 DNA follows: TGTGCCAGCAGCTTCTTCTCTTCTATCTACGAGCAGTACTTC.